The present TCR beta chain was sequenced within a study of blood T cell repertoires in COVID-19 (dated by TCRdb to about 2020). General notes on the study: The collaborator samples originated in the United States, Italy and Spain and spanned the acute and convalescent phases of COVID-19. Deeply sampled blood TCRbeta repertoires from subjects exposed to, actively infected with, or recovered from COVID-19 were included in the dataset. Samples came from the ongoing ImmuneRACE study (first 160 participants) plus 1,254 subjects from 6 global collaborators. The material from the prospective study consisted of cDNA or gDNA derived from T cells, B-cell-depleted T cells, or PBMCs. A de-identified subject ID, COVID-19 status, age in years and sex were almost always included in the sample metadata. The repertoires were made available in a free public database intended to serve as a resource for research on the immune response to SARS-CoV-2. Where HLA class I and class II types were available, the types were taken from metadata supplied by the sample provider, not from assay-based typing.

The paper as a whole reports these results and caveats: How much clinical and demographic metadata was included differed by source and by participant, and the metadata was provided uncurated.

As concerns this clone: No cognate antigen has been identified for it. Qualities for individual bases were not recorded, and no much larger clone is one base off.

TCRbeta CDR3 regions were amplified from genomic DNA by means of the immunoSEQ Assay, a bias-controlled multiplex PCR. From the authors' description of their analysis: The number of nucleated cells in each sample was estimated from the amplification of reference gene primers within the assay. To quantify the absolute abundance of each unique TCRbeta CDR3 rearrangement, sequence reads were collapsed and filtered. For each sample, productive Simpson clonality was calculated by taking the square root of Simpson's diversity index across productive rearrangements. What TCRdb holds here is the immuneACCESS table cut down to in-frame rearrangements. Part of the clones is not present; checked against another copy, under half of the missing clones reflect an unresolved V gene, and the others are unexplained. V, J and clone size were drawn from that table, and D and trimming were deduced from the DNA. The sample data list over 75,000 clones, and around 88% of these were observed just once. The top ten clonotypes cover around 1.9% of the sample.

The CDR3 runs 16 residues from the cysteine to the phenylalanine. Only the CDR3 region is kept as DNA, spanning 48 bases read in frame from base 1. From a lookup of the germline V gene, CDR1 and CDR2 are SGHVS and FQNEAQ. Clipping removes 1 base from V and 1 base from J, with 2 as the unmatched junction base count. In Seattle, one collaborating source enrolled patients while the infection was active and tracked those patients longitudinally over the course of disease. Each collaborating institution followed its own protocols to collect whole blood in K2EDTA tubes. For TCRbeta analysis, collaborator samples were shipped as frozen whole blood, as isolated PBMCs, or as DNA extracted from either sample type.

The chain employs TRBV7-8 and TRBJ2-2; the central 8 bases match TRBD1. Input material: peripheral blood. This receptor was obtained from a man aged 45-65 years with COVID-19, enrolled during active disease. The nucleotides are TGTGCCAGCAGCTTAGACAGGGGGTTGAACACCGGGGAGCTGTTTTTT. This translates into CASSLDRGLNTGELFF.